This paragraph covers one TCR beta chain sequence. Its specificity is unknown. TCRdb's table, derived via immunoSEQ multiplex PCR, lists solely in-frame clones and lacks some. The sample contains 97,000 or so clones, 70% to 85% of which appear only once. This sample is drawn from a study of radiation and T cells in renal cell carcinoma. General study findings and limits: Pretreatment tumor biopsies were lacking, so baseline clonotypes are unknown.

Time point specified: blood 4 weeks post-SBRT, at nephrectomy. Treatment defined: 15 Gy SBRT to primary tumor, nephrectomy 4 weeks later. Nephrectomy followed 15 Gy stereotactic body radiation by 4 weeks. Per germline, CDR1 ENHRY and CDR2 SYGVKD. Trimming took off 3 bases at V and 3 bases at J, with 6 bases between the two ends. CDR3 length equals 13 residues. The V and J genes are TRBV10-3 and TRBJ1-5; D call uncertain. The sequencing here drew on blood, taken from a patient whose treatment included radiotherapy and nephrectomy. The clonotype comes from a man in his sixties with renal cell carcinoma. The chain's CDR3 is CAISEGINQPQHF. The CDR3 coding sequence is TGTGCCATCAGTGAAGGGATCAATCAGCCCCAGCATTTT.